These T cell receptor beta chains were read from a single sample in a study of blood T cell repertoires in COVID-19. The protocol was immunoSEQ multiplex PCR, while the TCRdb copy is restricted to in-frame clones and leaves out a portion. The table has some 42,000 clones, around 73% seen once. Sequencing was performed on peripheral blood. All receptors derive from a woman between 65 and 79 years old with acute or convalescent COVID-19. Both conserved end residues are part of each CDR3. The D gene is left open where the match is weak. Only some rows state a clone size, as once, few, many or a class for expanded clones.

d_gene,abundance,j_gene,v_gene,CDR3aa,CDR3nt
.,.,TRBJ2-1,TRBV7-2,CASSLTWGQQFF,TGTGCCAGCAGCCTAACCTGGGGCCAGCAGTTCTTC
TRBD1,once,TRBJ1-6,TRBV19,CASRGQGGSPLHF,TGTGCCAGTAGGGGACAGGGCGGATCACCCCTCCACTTT
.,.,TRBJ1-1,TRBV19,CASSARARTEAFF,TGTGCCAGTAGTGCCAGGGCAAGGACTGAAGCTTTCTTT
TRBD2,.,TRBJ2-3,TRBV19,CASSIKAGGVTHTQYF,TGTGCCAGTAGTATAAAGGCGGGGGGAGTCACTCATACGCAGTATTTT
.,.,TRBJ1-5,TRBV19,CASSIDRVRQGVQPQHF,TGTGCCAGTAGTATAGATCGCGTGCGGCAGGGCGTGCAGCCCCAGCATTTT
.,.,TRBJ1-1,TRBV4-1,CASSQDRVTAFF,TGCGCCAGCAGCCAAGACCGAGTTACGGCTTTCTTT
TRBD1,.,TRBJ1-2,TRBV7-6,CASSLDNRGYGYTF,TGTGCCAGCAGCTTAGATAACAGGGGTTATGGCTACACCTTC
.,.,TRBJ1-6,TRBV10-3,CAIRDRDFSPLHF,TGTGCCATCCGTGACCGGGATTTCTCACCCCTCCACTTT
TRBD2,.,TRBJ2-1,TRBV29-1,CSVKGTGRAFNEQFF,TGCAGCGTTAAGGGAACCGGGAGGGCCTTCAATGAGCAGTTCTTC
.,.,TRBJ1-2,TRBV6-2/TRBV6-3,CASSKSGTGTSHTF,TGTGCCAGCAGTAAATCCGGGACCGGGACTTCTCACACCTTC
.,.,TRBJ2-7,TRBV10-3,CAISELPYEQYF,TGTGCCATCAGTGAGCTTCCCTACGAGCAGTACTTC
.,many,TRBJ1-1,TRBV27,CASSLSLAGSEAFF,TGTGCCAGCAGTTTATCGTTGGCAGGGTCTGAAGCTTTCTTT
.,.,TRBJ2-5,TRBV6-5,CASRSRGETQYF,TGTGCCAGCAGGAGTAGAGGGGAGACCCAGTACTTC
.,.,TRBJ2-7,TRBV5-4,CASRPRGGTSYEQYF,TGTGCCAGCAGGCCCCGTGGGGGGACCTCCTACGAGCAGTACTTC
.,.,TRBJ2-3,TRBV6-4,CASSDDSPDTQYF,TGTGCCAGCAGTGACGACTCCCCCGATACGCAGTATTTT
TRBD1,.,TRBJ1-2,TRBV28,CASSRGLYGYTF,TGTGCCAGCAGTAGGGGGCTGTATGGCTACACCTTC
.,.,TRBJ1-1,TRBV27,CASSQSPPGTEAFF,TGTGCCAGCAGCCAGTCCCCTCCAGGCACTGAAGCTTTCTTT
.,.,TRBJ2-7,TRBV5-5,CASTTWGRAYEQYF,TGTGCCAGCACCACCTGGGGCAGAGCCTACGAGCAGTACTTC
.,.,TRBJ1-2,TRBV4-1,CASSQGWGDYGYTF,TGCGCCAGCAGCCAAGGGTGGGGGGACTATGGCTACACCTTC
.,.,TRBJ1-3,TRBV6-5,CASSYSQGSSGNTIYF,TGTGCCAGCAGTTACTCTCAGGGGAGCTCTGGAAACACCATATATTTT
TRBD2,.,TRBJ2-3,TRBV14,CAVGERGGRVNTQYF,TGTGCCGTCGGCGAGCGGGGGGGCCGAGTAAATACGCAGTATTTT
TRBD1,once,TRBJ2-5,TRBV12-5,CASGAQGAETQYF,TGTGCTAGTGGAGCTCAGGGGGCTGAGACCCAGTACTTC
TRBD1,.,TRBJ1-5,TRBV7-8,CASSLESRGNQPQHF,TGTGCCAGCAGCTTAGAAAGCAGGGGGAATCAGCCCCAGCATTTT
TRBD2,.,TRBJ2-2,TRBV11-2,CASSPGLAGTGELFF,TGTGCCAGCAGTCCAGGACTAGCGGGCACCGGGGAGCTGTTTTTT
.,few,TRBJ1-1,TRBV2,CASSDLDIWENTEAFF,TGTGCCAGCAGTGACCTGGACATCTGGGAGAACACTGAAGCTTTCTTT
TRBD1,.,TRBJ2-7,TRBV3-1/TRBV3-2,CASSDRDGSSYEQYF,TGTGCCAGCAGCGACAGGGATGGAAGCTCCTACGAGCAGTACTTC
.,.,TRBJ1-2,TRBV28,CASSLPQAGGPYGYTF,TGTGCCAGCAGTTTACCCCAAGCGGGGGGCCCCTATGGCTACACCTTC
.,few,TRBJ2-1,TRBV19,CASSIQLVSEQFF,TGTGCCAGTAGTATTCAACTAGTGTCTGAGCAGTTCTTC
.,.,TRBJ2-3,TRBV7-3,CASSPFGQDTQYF,TGTGCCAGCAGCCCCTTCGGACAAGATACGCAGTATTTT
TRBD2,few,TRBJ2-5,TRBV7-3,CASSPRGGVQETQYF,TGTGCCAGCAGCCCCCGGGGGGGGGTGCAAGAGACCCAGTACTTC
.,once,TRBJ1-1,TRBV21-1,CASSKVAETYRGAFF,TGTGCCAGCAGCAAAGTGGCGGAGACCTACAGGGGGGCTTTCTTT
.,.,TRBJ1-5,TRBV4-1,CASSQDLAGSGQPQHF,TGCGCCAGCAGCCAAGACCTGGCAGGGTCGGGTCAGCCCCAGCATTTT
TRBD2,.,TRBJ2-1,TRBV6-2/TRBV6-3,CASSYPRASGSLGNEQFF,TGTGCCAGCAGTTACCCCCGAGCTAGCGGGAGTTTAGGGAATGAGCAGTTCTTC
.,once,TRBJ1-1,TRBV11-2,CASSKRQGAGEAFF,TGTGCCAGCAGCAAGCGCCAAGGGGCTGGTGAAGCTTTCTTT
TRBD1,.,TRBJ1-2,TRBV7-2,CASSLETTGDYGYTF,TGTGCCAGCAGCTTAGAGACGACAGGGGACTATGGCTACACCTTC
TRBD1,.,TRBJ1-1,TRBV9,CASSVDSGAGGMAEAFF,TGTGCCAGCAGCGTAGATTCCGGGGCAGGGGGTATGGCTGAAGCTTTCTTT
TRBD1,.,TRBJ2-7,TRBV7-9,CASSLGRLFRGTSDEQYF,TGTGCCAGCAGCTTAGGCCGACTCTTCAGGGGGACCTCAGACGAGCAGTACTTC
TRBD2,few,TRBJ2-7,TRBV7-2,CASSFGAGLQFYEQYF,TGTGCCAGCAGCTTCGGCGCGGGACTACAATTCTACGAGCAGTACTTC
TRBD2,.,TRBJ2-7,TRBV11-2,CASSLTFSGAFSYEQYF,TGTGCCAGCAGCTTAACCTTTAGCGGGGCCTTCTCCTACGAGCAGTACTTC
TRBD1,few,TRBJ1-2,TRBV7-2,CASNPDRGHFNGYTF,TGTGCCAGCAACCCGGACAGGGGGCATTTCAATGGCTACACCTTC
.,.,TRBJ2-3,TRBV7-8,CASSSGVRVETDTQYF,TGTGCCAGCAGCTCCGGAGTACGGGTCGAGACAGATACGCAGTATTTT
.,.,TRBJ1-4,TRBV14,CASSSQGWEKLFF,TGTGCCAGCAGCTCACAGGGATGGGAAAAACTGTTTTTT
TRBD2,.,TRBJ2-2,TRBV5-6,CASSLKLAVGTGELFF,TGTGCCAGCAGTTTAAAACTAGCGGTGGGCACCGGGGAGCTGTTTTTT
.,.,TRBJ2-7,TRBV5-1,CASSLGHNYEQYF,TGCGCCAGCAGCTTGGGGCACAACTACGAGCAGTACTTC
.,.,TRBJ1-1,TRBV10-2,CASSESGRENTEAFF,TGCGCCAGCAGTGAGTCAGGGCGGGAGAACACTGAAGCTTTCTTT
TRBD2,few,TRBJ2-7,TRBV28,CASSSTSDKAYEQYF,TGTGCCAGCAGCTCGACTAGCGACAAAGCCTACGAGCAGTACTTC
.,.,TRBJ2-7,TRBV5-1,CASSPRDNSYEQYF,TGCGCCAGCAGCCCCCGGGACAACTCCTACGAGCAGTACTTC
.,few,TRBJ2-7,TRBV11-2,CASSSQLGGLADEQYF,TGTGCCAGCAGCTCTCAGCTCGGGGGGCTCGCGGACGAGCAGTACTTC
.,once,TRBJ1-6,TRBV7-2,CASSLYSDLGSSYNSPLHF,TGTGCCAGCAGCTTGTACTCGGACCTGGGGAGCTCCTATAATTCACCCCTCCACTTT
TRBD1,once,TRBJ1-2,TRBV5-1,CASSGGTGDGYTF,TGCGCCAGCAGCGGCGGGACAGGGGATGGCTACACCTTC